Sequencing of this T cell receptor (beta chain) was carried out in a study of CD8+CD57+ T cells in acquired aplastic anemia. CDR3 and TCR beta VDJ profiling relied on a genomic DNA template. Each CDR3 protein is one row after TCRdb ran MiXCR on the reads. The sample lists over 150,000 distinct CDR3 sequences; roughly 65% were seen once. The CDR3 runs to 11 residues. Trimming cost V 7 bases and J 3 bases, with 6 bases left between them. Germline CDR1 reads DFQATT; CDR2 reads SNEGSKA (reference sequence). Notes on this clonotype: What it binds is not known.

Patients who underwent sequencing had shown CD8+CD57+ cell expansion by flow cytometry. Each patient carried a diagnosis of severe acquired aplastic anemia. When blood sampling took place, the patients had received no therapy. Study outcomes and limitations: Shared by patients and controls, just under 30 CD8+ CDR3s were abundant in patients. Patients were compared with controls for CD8+ Simpson's diversity, and no significant difference emerged.

The TCR was taken from a human donor with aplastic anemia. The sequenced sample was sorted CD4+, CD8+, or CD8+CD57+ T cells (not recorded which) from PBMCs. J is TRBJ2-2 and V is TRBV20-1; D remains ambiguous. The CDR3 sequence is CSVIDTGELFF. CDR3 DNA sequence: TGCAGTGTTATCGACACCGGGGAGCTGTTTTTT.